This TCR beta chain stems from a study of breast tumors, draining lymph nodes, adjacent tissues. Study outcomes and limitations: Tumor repertoires ranked between lymph nodes and nontumor tissue in diversity, with V and J gene preferences. Compared with basal-like, luminal-like tumors shared significantly more repertoire with nontumor tissue. Most tumor T cells seemingly derive from lymph node, then expand in tumor.

As to this clonotype: What it binds is unknown.

Looked up from germline, CDR1 is DFQATT and CDR2 is SNEGSKA (reference sequence). V dropped 6 bases and J dropped 0 bases, with 11 bases sitting between them. The CDR3 runs to 13 residues. The lymph nodes were axillary draining lymph nodes from breast cancer patients. TCRdb re-derived calls from the multiplex PCR reads in MiXCR, one entry per CDR3 protein. The sample lists 200,000 to 300,000 distinct CDR3 sequences; under 35% were seen once. The V call is TRBV20-1, the J call TRBJ1-1; unclear D gene. The sequence was obtained from a female donor with breast cancer. Some clones in this sample may be carry-over from other donors' samples. The sample comprised axillary lymph node tissue. CDR3 residues: CSAPRGLNTEAFF. CDR3 coding DNA: TGCAGTGCCCCCCGGGGATTGAACACTGAAGCTTTCTTT.